These 19 T cell receptor beta chains were sequenced from one sample in a study of shared clonotypes between healthy human individuals. TCRdb's table, derived via immunoSEQ multiplex PCR, lists solely in-frame clones and lacks some. Of a few hundred thousand clones in the sample, around 79% are singletons; the top ten hold roughly a tenth. Sequenced: memory CD4+ T cells sorted from blood. Described subset: CD45RA-negative fraction. All receptors derive from a young man in good health.

The chain uses TRBV6-5 and TRBJ2-5; D remains unclear. V dropped 6 bases and J dropped 5 bases, with 16 bases sitting between them. The CDR3 totals 14 residues. The germline V gene encodes CDR1 MNHEY and CDR2 SVGAGI. CDR3 DNA sequence: TGTGCCAGCAGCAATGGGCGGCCCTGGGAGACCCAGTACTTC. This gives the protein CASSNGRPWETQYF.

The V call is TRBV7-9, the J call TRBJ2-5; D ambiguous. Looked up from germline, CDR1 is SEHNR and CDR2 is FQNEAQ (reference sequence). The CDR3 contains 13 residues. Trimming took off 5 bases at V and 2 bases at J, with 9 bases between the two ends. The CDR3 sequence is CASSRRLQETQYF. The DNA for the CDR3 is TGTGCCAGCAGCCGAAGACTGCAAGAGACCCAGTACTTC. The entire variable domain, with the rest obtained from reference TRBV7-9 and TRBJ2-5, is as follows: DTGVSQNPRHKITKRGQNVTFRCDPISEHNRLYWYRQTLGQGPEFLTYFQNEAQLEKSRLLSDRFSAERPKGSFSTLEIQRTEQGDSAMYLCASSRRLQETQYFGPGTRLLVL.

V is TRBV11-1 and J is TRBJ2-7; weak D call: TRBD2 (6 bases). Per the germline V gene, CDR1 is SGHAT and CDR2 is FQDESV (reference sequence). V dropped 3 bases and J dropped 6 bases, with 18 bases sitting between them. There are 15 residues in the CDR3. For the CDR3, the DNA is TGTGCCAGCAGCTTTTCCGAGTATGGGGACTTCGAGCAGTACTTC. It is translated as CASSFSEYGDFEQYF. The entire variable domain, with the rest obtained from reference TRBV11-1 and TRBJ2-7, is as follows: EAEVAQSPRYKITEKSQAVAFWCDPISGHATLYWYRQILGQGPELLVQFQDESVVDDSQLPKDRFSAERLKGVDSTLKIQPAELGDSAMYLCASSFSEYGDFEQYFGPGTRLTVT.

The rearrangement links TRBV2 to TRBJ2-1; D not resolved. CDR3 size: 14 residues. CDR1 SNHLY and CDR2 FYNNEI come from the germline V gene. Deletions cut 7 bases from V and 3 bases from J, with 13 bases between. In DNA, the CDR3 is TGTGCCAGCACCGTAGACCAGAGCTACAATGAGCAGTTCTTC. Amino acids: CASTVDQSYNEQFF.

This clone appeared a single time. J is TRBJ2-1 and V is TRBV11-3, with D perhaps matching TRBD2 (5 bases). The germline gives CDR1 SGHNT, CDR2 YENEEA. The CDR3 is made up of 13 amino acids. Trimming took off 1 base at V and 8 bases at J, with 9 bases between the two ends. Here the CDR3 DNA reads TGTGCCAGCAGCTTAGTCGAGGGTCATGAGCAGTTCTTC. Translating it yields CASSLVEGHEQFF.

The chain joins TRBV6-4 to TRBJ2-1; perhaps TRBD2 as D (6 bases). This CDR3 is 17 amino acids long. Deletions cut 3 bases from V and 5 bases from J, with 20 bases between. Germline CDR1 reads MRHNA; CDR2 reads SNTAGT. CDR3: CASSERAGGAGHNEQFF. Here the CDR3 DNA reads TGTGCCAGCAGTGAACGGGCTGGCGGGGCAGGCCACAATGAGCAGTTCTTC.

This clone was detected only a few times. The V and J genes are TRBV28 and TRBJ1-3; D uncertain. Between the trimmed V and J ends, which lost 6 bases and 1 base, there was a span of 10 bases. The CDR3 covers 14 residues. CDR1 and CDR2 from the germline V gene are MDHEN and SYDVKM. CDR3 sequence: CASSTSSSGNTIYF. CDR3 bases: TGTGCCAGCAGCACGTCTTCATCTGGAAACACCATATATTTT.

The chain uses TRBV30 and TRBJ1-3; no clear D gene. The length of the CDR3 is 15 residues. Trimming cost V 0 bases and J 0 bases, with 9 bases left between them. Germline V gene lookup returns CDR1 GTSNPN and CDR2 SVGIG (reference sequence). The CDR3 nucleotides read TGTGCCTGGAGTGTCAATCCCTTCTCTGGAAACACCATATATTTT. Translation gives CAWSVNPFSGNTIYF. The full variable domain, completed using reference TRBV30 and TRBJ1-3, is SQTIHQWPATLVQPVGSPLSLECTVEGTSNPNLYWYRQAAGRGLQLLFYSVGIGQISSEVPQNLSASRPQDRQFILSSKKLLLSDSGFYLCAWSVNPFSGNTIYFGEGSWLTVV.

J is TRBJ1-2 and V is TRBV7-6; 7 positions match TRBD1. After removal of 2 bases from V and 7 bases from J, the junction contained 16 bases not matched to a gene. CDR1 and CDR2 (germline): SGHVS, FNYEAQ. The CDR3 sequence is 17 residues long. CDR3 region: CASSLSFWAEGAAGYTF. DNA of the CDR3: TGTGCCAGCAGCTTAAGCTTTTGGGCAGAGGGGGCGGCTGGCTACACCTTC.

This sequence joins TRBV19 and TRBJ2-7; D not resolved. The CDR3 totals 14 residues. Deletions cut 6 bases from V and 2 bases from J, with 14 bases between. Germline values: CDR1 LNHDA, CDR2 SQIVND (reference sequence). CDR3 protein: CASSPLGLTYEQYF. Written as DNA, the CDR3 is TGTGCCAGTAGCCCCCTAGGGCTCACCTACGAGCAGTACTTC.

The chain combines TRBV27 with TRBJ2-7; D call uncertain. Germline assignment: CDR1 MNHEY and CDR2 SMNVEV (reference sequence). V lost 6 bases, J lost 2 bases, and 14 bases lay in between. The CDR3 contains 14 residues. CDR3 residues: CASSLVDETYEQYF. The CDR3 DNA sequence: TGTGCCAGCAGCCTGGTAGACGAAACCTACGAGCAGTACTTC.

The chain links TRBV18 to TRBJ2-1; D is unclear. Germline-derived CDR1 and CDR2 are KGHSH and LQKENI. The CDR3 has 16 amino acids. The ends were cut back, 4 bases at V and 0 bases at J, with 13 bases in the middle. The CDR3 region has the DNA TGTGCCAGCTCACGAAAAGCTCAGAGCTCCTACAATGAGCAGTTCTTC. Translation: CASSRKAQSSYNEQFF.

The chain carries TRBV7-9 and TRBJ2-5; D is possibly TRBD1 (6 bases). Germline V gene data show CDR1 as SEHNR and CDR2 as FQNEAQ (reference sequence). The CDR3 loop spans 15 amino acids. The germline V and J ends were trimmed by 1 base and 4 bases, with 13 bases remaining between them. CDR3 DNA: TGTGCCAGCAGCTTAGTAGCTTCAGGGGCAGAGACCCAGTACTTC. Its translation is CASSLVASGAETQYF.

The rearrangement uses TRBV5-1 and TRBJ2-6; D gene ambiguous. CDR1 and CDR2 from the germline V gene are SGHRS and YFSETQ. The CDR3 covers 14 residues. The V end was cut by 7 bases, the J end by 4 bases, with 12 bases between. In nucleotides, the CDR3 is TGCGCCAGCCGTTCTCTTTCGGGGGCCAACGTCCTGACTTTC. Its protein is CASRSLSGANVLTF.

The J gene is TRBJ1-1, the V gene TRBV30, with 7 positions matching TRBD1. This CDR3 has 15 residues. The junction had 12 bases not matched to a gene; V was cut back by 6 bases and J by 2 bases. The germline gives CDR1 GTSNPN, CDR2 SVGIG (reference sequence). CDR3 nucleotides: TGTGCCTGCCACGACAGGGACGGGGCTAACACTGAAGCTTTCTTT. Translated, it gives CACHDRDGANTEAFF.

This rearrangement joins TRBV25-1 to TRBJ1-2, with TRBD1 identical over 10 bases. Germline V CDR1 and CDR2: MGHDK, SYGVNS. The CDR3 covers 16 residues. The trim removed 2 bases at V and 10 bases at J, leaving 13 bases unmatched. The CDR3 spells CASSEVTGTGASAYTF. The DNA of the CDR3 is TGTGCCAGCAGTGAAGTGACCGGGACAGGGGCATCTGCCTACACCTTC.

V and J are TRBV5-4 and TRBJ1-2, with D unresolved. Looked up from germline, CDR1 is SGHNT and CDR2 is YYREEE (reference sequence). The CDR3 is 14 amino acids. The germline V and J ends were trimmed by 0 bases and 0 bases, with 6 bases remaining between them. The CDR3 nucleotides are TGTGCCAGCAGCTTGGATCCCGCTAACTATGGCTACACCTTC. It encodes CASSLDPANYGYTF. The full variable domain, completed using reference TRBV5-4 and TRBJ1-2, is ETGVTQSPTHLIKTRGQQVTLRCSSQSGHNTVSWYQQALGQGPQFIFQYYREEENGRGNFPPRFSGLQFPNYSSELNVNALELDDSALYLCASSLDPANYGYTFGSGTRLTVV.

The chain combines TRBV21-1 with TRBJ2-6; the table's TRBD1 call for D was not verified on the DNA. TRBV21-1 is given as a pseudogene. The CDR3 contains 18 residues. The CDR3 DNA is TGTGCCAGCAGCAAAGATGGCGGAGGGGGCACTGGGGCCAACGTCCTGACTTTC. Translation: CASSKDGGGGTGANVLTF.

The rearrangement joins TRBV18 to TRBJ2-7; 11 bases match TRBD1. The trim removed 5 bases at V and 3 bases at J, leaving 9 bases unmatched. The CDR3 is 16 amino acids. Per the germline V gene, CDR1 is KGHSH and CDR2 is LQKENI. CDR3 DNA: TGTGCCAGCTCAATGAAGACCGGGACAGGGGGCTACGAGCAGTACTTC. Translating gives CASSMKTGTGGYEQYF.